The 24 T cell receptor beta chains listed next were all sequenced from one sample in a study of human T cells and chemical hapten exposure. From the RACE reads, TCRdb called clonotypes with MiXCR, one entry per CDR3 protein. There are hundreds of thousands of distinct CDR3 sequences in the sample; more than 5% occur only once, and around 5.8% lies in the top ten. Time point specified: patch test 2, 6 weeks after DPC sensitization. The sample's treatment: therapeutic diphenylcyclopropenone sensitization with weekly scalp DPC. The source material was whole blood, sampled in connection with sensitization to the hapten diphenylcyclopropenone (DPC). The receptors here all came from a woman aged 18-29 years with alopecia areata. Some clones in this sample may be carry-over from other donors' samples.

In regard to this clonotype: The junction and the germline gene differ at one end; a read error may be behind it. The chain has TRBV27 and TRBJ1-5, with a tentative D call TRBD1 (6 bases). Germline assignment: CDR1 MNHEY and CDR2 SMNVEV (reference sequence). CDR3 length: 19 residues. CDR3 sequence: CASSLSGPGGLYSNQPRHF. The CDR3 DNA sequence: TGTGCCAGCAGTTTATCTGGTCCTGGGGGCCTCTATAGCAATCAGCCCCGGCATTTT.

The chain employs TRBV4-1 and TRBJ2-5; D tentatively reads TRBD1 or TRBD2 (5 bases each). The germline V gene encodes CDR1 MGHRA and CDR2 YSYEKL. CDR3 size: 16 residues. The V end lost 0 bases, the J end lost 7 bases, and 18 bases lay between the germline ends. The chain's CDR3 is CASSQDLRDGPGTQYF. The CDR3 DNA follows: TGCGCCAGCAGCCAAGATTTACGGGACGGGCCCGGGACCCAGTACTTC.

A few counts support this clonotype. The genes are TRBV7-2 and TRBJ2-2; D uncertain. Trimming took off 6 bases at V and 5 bases at J, with 7 bases between the two ends. CDR3 size: 12 residues. From germline, CDR1 is SGHTA and CDR2 FQGNSA. The CDR3 spells CASRLYTGELFF. The DNA of the CDR3 is TGTGCCAGCAGACTATATACCGGGGAGCTGTTTTTT.

This sequence joins TRBV4-2 and TRBJ2-5, with 7 nucleotides matching TRBD2. The CDR3 has 16 amino acids. Losses at the gene ends were 4 bases for V and 4 bases for J; bases not matched to a gene: 12. CDR1 is LGHNA and CDR2 is YNFKEQ in the germline V gene. The CDR3 coding sequence is TGTGCCAGCAGCCGACTAGGCCGGGACTACGGAGAGACCCAGTACTTC. It translates to CASSRLGRDYGETQYF.

This chain connects TRBV11-1 to TRBJ1-1; D might be TRBD1 (5 bases). The CDR3 is 13 amino acids. Between the trimmed V and J ends, which lost 4 bases and 7 bases, there was a span of 13 bases. Per germline, CDR1 SGHAT and CDR2 FQDESV (reference sequence). The CDR3 sequence is CASSSRGGGEAFF. As DNA, the CDR3 is TGTGCCAGCAGCTCCCGTGGGGGAGGTGAAGCTTTCTTT.

The V gene is TRBV2, the J gene TRBJ1-1; D unclear. CDR1 and CDR2 from the germline V gene are SNHLY and FYNNEI. Trimming took off 4 bases at V and 0 bases at J, with 9 bases between the two ends. The CDR3 is made up of 14 amino acids. This CDR3 is CASSGSEMNTEAFF. The CDR3 region has the DNA TGTGCCAGCAGTGGGAGCGAGATGAACACTGAAGCTTTCTTT. Full variable domain (missing parts from reference TRBV2 and TRBJ1-1): EPEVTQTPSHQVTQMGQEVILRCVPISNHLYFYWYRQILGQKVEFLVSFYNNEISEKSEIFDDQFSVERPDGSNFTLKIRSTKLEDSAMYFCASSGSEMNTEAFFGQGTRLTVV.

At least ten counts were recorded for this clonotype. This rearrangement joins TRBV7-6 to TRBJ1-6, with D perhaps matching TRBD1 (6 bases). The CDR3 is 16 amino acids. The germline V gene encodes CDR1 SGHVS and CDR2 FNYEAQ. V was trimmed by 4 bases and J by 4 bases, leaving 14 bases between them. In nucleotides, the CDR3 is TGTGCCAGCAGCTCGACAGGCCTCCTTTATAATTCACCCCTCCACTTT. This translates into CASSSTGLLYNSPLHF.

This clonotype has ten or more counts. The rearrangement uses TRBV7-6 and TRBJ1-1; D is perhaps TRBD1 (6 bases). Trimming left V 0 bases short and J 3 bases short, with 14 bases between. The CDR3 runs to 16 residues. Germline values: CDR1 SGHVS, CDR2 FNYEAQ. CDR3 region: CASSLAQGFKDTEAFF. The CDR3 bases are TGTGCCAGCAGCTTAGCACAGGGATTTAAGGACACTGAAGCTTTCTTT. Variable domain in full (rest from reference TRBV7-6 and TRBJ1-1): GAGVSQSPRYKVTKRGQDVALRCDPISGHVSLYWYRQALGQGPEFLTYFNYEAQQDKSGLPNDRFSAERPEGSISTLTIQRTEQRDSAMYRCASSLAQGFKDTEAFFGQGTRLTVV.

This clonotype has at least ten counts. The J gene is TRBJ1-3, the V gene TRBV29-1; 7 positions match TRBD1. J was trimmed by 3 bases and V by 6 bases; bases with no gene match: 5. The CDR3 is made up of 13 amino acids. The V gene's germline CDR1 is SQVTM and CDR2 ANQGSEA. The CDR3 bases are TGCAGCGTCGGGGGACAGCATGGAAACACCATATATTTT. Protein sequence: CSVGGQHGNTIYF.

In this sample, this clonotype turned up many times. V and J are TRBV7-6 and TRBJ2-1; D unresolved. The V end was cut by 5 bases, the J end by 4 bases, with 9 bases between. In germline, CDR1 is SGHVS, CDR2 FNYEAQ. CDR3 length: 13 amino acids. DNA of the CDR3: TGTGCCAGCAGCCCCGACCTTTACAATGAGCAGTTCTTC. It is translated as CASSPDLYNEQFF.

V gene TRBV4-2 combines with J gene TRBJ1-5; D not certain. Per germline, CDR1 LGHNA and CDR2 YNFKEQ. V lost 0 bases and J 7 bases, leaving 10 bases between the germline ends. The CDR3 runs to 14 residues. DNA of the CDR3: TGTGCCAGCAGCCAAGAGTCCGACGGGCAGCCCCAGCATTTT. Translating it yields CASSQESDGQPQHF.

This chain links TRBV7-2 with TRBJ1-1, with 7 positions matching TRBD1. V dropped 2 bases and J dropped 11; count of bases not matched to a gene: 14. Germline V gives CDR1 SGHTA, CDR2 FQGNSA. The CDR3 is 15 residues long. DNA of the CDR3: TGTGCCAGCAGCTTATTCGGGGGACAGTACTCACGGGCTTTCTTT. Protein product: CASSLFGGQYSRAFF.

This clonotype came up many times. V usage is TRBV5-6 and J usage is TRBJ1-2; 9 bases are a match to TRBD1. The CDR3 consists of 13 residues. Germline-derived CDR1 and CDR2 are SGHDT and YYEEEE. V shed 4 bases, J shed 8 bases, and the junction held 6 bases outside the gene matches. CDR3 sequence (DNA): TGTGCCAGCAGCGCACAGGGGGCGTCGGGCTACACCTTC. Its protein product is CASSAQGASGYTF. The full variable domain, its missing parts supplied by reference TRBV5-6 and TRBJ1-2, is DAGVTQSPTHLIKTRGQQVTLRCSPKSGHDTVSWYQQALGQGPQFIFQYYEEEERQRGNFPDRFSGHQFPNYSSELNVNALLLGDSALYLCASSAQGASGYTFGSGTRLTVV.

This clonotype was counted only a few times. V usage is TRBV5-1 and J usage is TRBJ2-7, with 10 bases aligning to TRBD1. CDR3 size: 14 residues. V dropped 4 bases and J dropped 3; count of bases not matched to a gene: 4. Per germline, CDR1 SGHRS and CDR2 YFSETQ. The CDR3 here is CASSPDRGGYEQYF. DNA for the CDR3: TGCGCCAGCAGCCCGGACAGGGGGGGCTACGAGCAGTACTTC.

This clonotype came up a few times. V and J are TRBV29-1 and TRBJ1-2; D unresolved. V gave up 5 bases and J gave up 6 bases, with 10 bases separating them. The CDR3 loop spans 11 amino acids. Germline V lookup: CDR1 SQVTM, CDR2 ANQGSEA. For the CDR3, the DNA is TGCAGCGTTCGCGGTGTGGATGGCTACACCTTC. Its protein is CSVRGVDGYTF.

J is TRBJ2-7 and V is TRBV4-2, with unresolved D. Germline CDR1 reads LGHNA; CDR2 reads YNFKEQ. The CDR3 has 16 residues. V lost 1 base, J lost 3 bases, and 16 bases lay in between. For the CDR3, the DNA is TGTGCCAGCAGCCAAGGAAGAGATCCATATCTCTACGAGCAGTACTTC. It yields the protein CASSQGRDPYLYEQYF.

The rearrangement links TRBV7-9 to TRBJ1-4, with D hard to call. The CDR3 totals 12 residues. Germline assignment: CDR1 SEHNR and CDR2 FQNEAQ (reference sequence). The V gene lost 4 bases and the J gene lost 8 bases, with 8 bases spanning the gap. CDR3 in DNA: TGTGCCAGCAGCTCTGCGAGCGAAAAACTGTTTTTT. Amino acids: CASSSASEKLFF.

The J gene is TRBJ2-7, the V gene TRBV7-9; D unclear. This CDR3 region has 12 residues. Germline V gives CDR1 SEHNR, CDR2 FQNEAQ (reference sequence). Trimming shortened V by 6 bases and J by 2 bases, and 8 bases separated the two germline ends. The CDR3 reads CASSDGTYEQYF. The CDR3 DNA follows: TGTGCCAGCAGTGACGGTACCTACGAGCAGTACTTC.

The chain combines TRBV6-9 with TRBJ1-1; TRBD1 matches 8 bases. CDR3 size: 15 residues. V lost 6 bases to trimming and J lost 0 bases; unmatched junction nucleotides: 6. Looked up from germline, CDR1 is MNHGY and CDR2 is SVAAGI. CDR3: CASRRTGRVNTEAFF. For the CDR3, the DNA is TGTGCCAGCAGGAGGACAGGGCGTGTGAACACTGAAGCTTTCTTT.

This clonotype was counted ten times or more. The chain couples TRBV4-2 to TRBJ2-1; TRBD2 matches at 11 bases. CDR3 size: 17 residues. The V and J ends lost 1 base and 5 bases, in that order; junction bases with no gene match: 7. CDR1 and CDR2 from the germline V gene are LGHNA and YNFKEQ. The DNA of the CDR3 is TGTGCCAGCAGCCAAGCGTCACTAGCGGGGGTACACAATGAGCAGTTCTTC. As protein: CASSQASLAGVHNEQFF.

The DNA for the CDR3 is TGCGCCAGCAGCAAACAGAGCTCTGGGGCCAACGTCCTGACTTTC. It yields the protein CASSKQSSGANVLTF. This chain joins TRBV5-1 and TRBJ2-6, with D unclear. CDR1 and CDR2 from the germline V gene are SGHRS and YFSETQ. There are 15 residues in the CDR3. V was clipped by 4 bases and J by 0 bases, with 8 bases between them. Supplemented by reference TRBV5-1 and TRBJ2-6, the full variable domain reads KAGVTQTPRYLIKTRGQQVTLSCSPISGHRSVSWYQQTPGQGLQFLFEYFSETQRNKGNFPGRFSGRQFSNSRSEMNVSTLELGDSALYLCASSKQSSGANVLTFGAGSRLTVL.

This clonotype has a handful of counts. The rearrangement links TRBV6-2 or TRBV6-3 to TRBJ2-5; tentatively, D is TRBD2 (6 bases). The CDR3 is 14 residues long. Germline V lookup: CDR1 MNHEY, CDR2 SVGEGT. V was cut by 7 bases and J by 1 base, with 13 bases left in between. CDR3 amino acids: CASNEGGFQETQYF. The DNA of the CDR3 is TGTGCCAGCAACGAGGGAGGCTTCCAAGAGACCCAGTACTTC.

The chain carries TRBV14 and TRBJ1-4; D unresolved. Per the germline V gene, CDR1 is SGHDN and CDR2 is FVKESK. The length of the CDR3 is 12 residues. The V end was cut by 0 bases, the J end by 8 bases, with 4 bases between. CDR3 residues: CASSQEREKLFF. In nucleotides, the CDR3 is TGTGCCAGCAGCCAAGAGAGAGAAAAACTGTTTTTT.

J is TRBJ1-1 and V is TRBV29-1; D unresolved. Between the trimmed V and J ends, which lost 4 bases and 1 base, there was a span of 13 bases. Germline-derived CDR1 and CDR2 are SQVTM and ANQGSEA. The CDR3 is 14 amino acids. CDR3 bases: TGCAGCGTTGGGGCCCCGCCAGCGAACACTGAAGCTTTCTTT. Protein: CSVGAPPANTEAFF.